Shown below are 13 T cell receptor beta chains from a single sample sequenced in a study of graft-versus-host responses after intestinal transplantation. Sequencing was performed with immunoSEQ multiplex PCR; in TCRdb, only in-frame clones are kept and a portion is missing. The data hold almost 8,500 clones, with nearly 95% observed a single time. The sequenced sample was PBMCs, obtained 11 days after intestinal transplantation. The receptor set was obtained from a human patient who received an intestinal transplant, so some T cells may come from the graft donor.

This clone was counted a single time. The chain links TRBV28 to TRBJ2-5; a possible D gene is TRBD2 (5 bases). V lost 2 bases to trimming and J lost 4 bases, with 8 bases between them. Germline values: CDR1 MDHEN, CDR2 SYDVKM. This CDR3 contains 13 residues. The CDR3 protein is CASSLLAAETQYF. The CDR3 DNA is TGTGCCAGCAGTTTACTAGCTGCAGAGACCCAGTACTTC.

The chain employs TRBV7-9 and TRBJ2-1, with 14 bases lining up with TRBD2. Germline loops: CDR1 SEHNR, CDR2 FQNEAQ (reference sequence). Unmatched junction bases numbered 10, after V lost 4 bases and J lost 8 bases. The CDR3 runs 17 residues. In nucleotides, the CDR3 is TGTGCCAGCAGCTCCGGGACTAGCGGGGGATCTAGCGATGAGCAGTTCTTC. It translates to CASSSGTSGGSSDEQFF. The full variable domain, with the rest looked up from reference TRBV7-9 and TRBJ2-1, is DTGVSQNPRHKITKRGQNVTFRCDPISEHNRLYWYRQTLGQGPEFLTYFQNEAQLEKSRLLSDRFSAERPKGSFSTLEIQRTEQGDSAMYLCASSSGTSGGSSDEQFFGPGTRLTVL.

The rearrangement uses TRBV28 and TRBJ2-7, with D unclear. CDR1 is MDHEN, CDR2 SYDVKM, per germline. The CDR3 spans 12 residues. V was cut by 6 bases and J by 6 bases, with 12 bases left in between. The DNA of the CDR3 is TGTGCCAGCAGCCCCGGGTCGATCGAGCAGTACTTC. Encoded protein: CASSPGSIEQYF.

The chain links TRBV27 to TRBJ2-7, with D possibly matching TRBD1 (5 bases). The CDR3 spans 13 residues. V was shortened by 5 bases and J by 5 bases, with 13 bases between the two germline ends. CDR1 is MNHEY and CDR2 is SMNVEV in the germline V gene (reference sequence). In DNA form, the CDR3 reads TGTGCCAGCAGTGCAGGGTTAATCGACGAGCAGTACTTC. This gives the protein CASSAGLIDEQYF.

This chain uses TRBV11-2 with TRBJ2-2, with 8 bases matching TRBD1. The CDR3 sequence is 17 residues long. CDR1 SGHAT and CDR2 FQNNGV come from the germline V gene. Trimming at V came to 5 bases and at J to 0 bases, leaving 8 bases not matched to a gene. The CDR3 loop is CASSLGWDRTNTGELFF. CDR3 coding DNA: TGTGCCAGCAGCCTCGGTTGGGACAGGACGAACACCGGGGAGCTGTTTTTT.

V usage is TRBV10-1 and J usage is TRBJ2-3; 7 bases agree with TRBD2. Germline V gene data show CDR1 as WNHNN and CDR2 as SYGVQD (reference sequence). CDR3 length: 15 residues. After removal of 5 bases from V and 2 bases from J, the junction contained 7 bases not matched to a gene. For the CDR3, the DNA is TGCGCCAGCAGTTGGGAGCGGGAACTCACAGATACGCAGTATTTT. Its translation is CASSWERELTDTQYF.

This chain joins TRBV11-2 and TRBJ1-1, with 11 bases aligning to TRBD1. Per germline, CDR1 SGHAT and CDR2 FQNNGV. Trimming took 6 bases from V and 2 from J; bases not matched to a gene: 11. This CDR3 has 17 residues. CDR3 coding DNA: TGTGCCAGCAGTGCTAGGGACAGGGGGGGAATTAACACTGAAGCTTTCTTT. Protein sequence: CASSARDRGGINTEAFF.

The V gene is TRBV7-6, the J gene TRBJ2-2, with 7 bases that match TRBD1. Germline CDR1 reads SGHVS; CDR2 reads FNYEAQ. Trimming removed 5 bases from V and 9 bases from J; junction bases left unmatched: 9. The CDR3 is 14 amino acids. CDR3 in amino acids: CASSPDRAPRELFF. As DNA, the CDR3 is TGTGCCAGCAGCCCCGACAGGGCCCCCCGGGAGCTGTTTTTT. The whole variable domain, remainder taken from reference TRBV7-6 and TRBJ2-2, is GAGVSQSPRYKVTKRGQDVALRCDPISGHVSLYWYRQALGQGPEFLTYFNYEAQQDKSGLPNDRFSAERPEGSISTLTIQRTEQRDSAMYRCASSPDRAPRELFFGEGSRLTVL.

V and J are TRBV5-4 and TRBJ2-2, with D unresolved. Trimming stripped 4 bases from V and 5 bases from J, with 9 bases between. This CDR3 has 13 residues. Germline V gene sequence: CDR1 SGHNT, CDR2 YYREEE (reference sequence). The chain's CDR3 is CASSPDFTGELFF. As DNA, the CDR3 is TGTGCCAGCAGCCCCGACTTTACCGGGGAGCTGTTTTTT.

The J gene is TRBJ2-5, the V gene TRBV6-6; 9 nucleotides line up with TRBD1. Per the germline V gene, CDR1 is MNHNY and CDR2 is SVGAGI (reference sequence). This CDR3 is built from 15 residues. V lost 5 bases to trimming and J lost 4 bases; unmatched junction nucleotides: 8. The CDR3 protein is CASSGRQGGGETQYF. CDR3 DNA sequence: TGTGCCAGCAGTGGACGACAGGGGGGCGGAGAGACCCAGTACTTC.

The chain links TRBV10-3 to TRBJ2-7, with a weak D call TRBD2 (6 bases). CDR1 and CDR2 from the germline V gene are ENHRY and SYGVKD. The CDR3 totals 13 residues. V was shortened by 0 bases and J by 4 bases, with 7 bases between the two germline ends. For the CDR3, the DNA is TGTGCCATCAGTGAGTCGGAGGGGTACGAGCAGTACTTC. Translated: CAISESEGYEQYF.

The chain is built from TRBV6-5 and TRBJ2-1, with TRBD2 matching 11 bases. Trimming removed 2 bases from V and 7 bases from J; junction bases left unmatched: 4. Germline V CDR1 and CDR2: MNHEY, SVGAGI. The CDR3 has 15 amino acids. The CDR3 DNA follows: TGTGCCAGCAGTTACGCTAGCGGGGGGATGAATGAGCAGTTCTTC. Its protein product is CASSYASGGMNEQFF.

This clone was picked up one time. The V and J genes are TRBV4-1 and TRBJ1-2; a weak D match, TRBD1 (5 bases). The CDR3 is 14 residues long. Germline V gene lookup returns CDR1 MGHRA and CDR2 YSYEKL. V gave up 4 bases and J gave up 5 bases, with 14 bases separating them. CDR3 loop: CASSPIGGRYGYTF. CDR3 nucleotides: TGCGCCAGCAGCCCGATCGGGGGTAGGTATGGCTACACCTTC.